This passage covers 18 T cell receptor beta chains from one sample sequenced in a study of blood T cell repertoires in COVID-19. Only in-frame clones appear in the TCRdb table, and some are missing; sequencing was by immunoSEQ multiplex PCR. The data hold some 300,000 clones, with approximately 86% observed a single time. The sample consisted of peripheral blood. Receptor source: a woman in her 70s with COVID-19, enrolled during active disease.

V is TRBV5-1 and J is TRBJ1-1, with 7 bases lining up with TRBD1. J lost 4 bases, V lost 4 bases, and 4 bases had no gene match. The CDR3 has 13 amino acids. Germline V gene sequence: CDR1 SGHRS, CDR2 YFSETQ. The CDR3 sequence: CASSTPGGTEAFF. CDR3 sequence (DNA): TGCGCCAGCAGCACACCAGGGGGCACTGAAGCTTTCTTT.

This clone was picked up a small number of times. This chain uses TRBV6-7 with TRBJ2-5; 11 bases align to TRBD2. TRBV6-7 is placed among ORFs of uncertain function. Trimming at V came to 9 bases and at J to 5 bases, leaving 20 bases not matched to a gene. This CDR3 comprises 18 residues. CDR3 protein: CARQYGLAGPPSRETQYF. As DNA, the CDR3 is TGTGCCAGACAATACGGACTAGCGGGCCCACCCTCCCGGGAGACCCAGTACTTC.

This sequence joins TRBV27 and TRBJ1-1; no definite D call. The CDR3 is made up of 13 amino acids. Between the trimmed V and J ends, which lost 3 bases and 0 bases, there was a span of 5 bases. The V gene's germline CDR1 is MNHEY and CDR2 SMNVEV (reference sequence). The DNA for the CDR3 is TGTGCCAGCAGTTTGTCGGTGAACACTGAAGCTTTCTTT. Translating gives CASSLSVNTEAFF.

This sequence joins TRBV2 and TRBJ2-3; 7 nucleotides line up with TRBD1. The CDR3 length is 14 residues. The germline V gene has CDR1 SNHLY and CDR2 FYNNEI. J was trimmed by 2 bases and V by 3 bases; bases with no gene match: 2. Here the CDR3 DNA reads TGTGCCAGCAGTGAGGACAGGATCACAGATACGCAGTATTTT. It specifies CASSEDRITDTQYF.

V gene TRBV7-8 combines with J gene TRBJ2-3; 13 bases are a match to TRBD2. CDR3 length: 15 residues. The V segment lost 4 bases and the J segment 6 bases; nucleotides outside the gene matches: 4. Germline CDR1 and CDR2: SGHVS and FQNEAQ. This chain's CDR3 is CASSSLTSGGDTQYF. The CDR3 DNA is TGTGCCAGCAGCTCCTTGACTAGCGGGGGGGATACGCAGTATTTT.

The genes are TRBV27 and TRBJ1-2; D call uncertain. Trimming shortened V by 0 bases and J by 0 bases, and 8 bases separated the two germline ends. Germline CDR1 MNHEY, CDR2 SMNVEV (reference sequence). The CDR3 extends over 15 amino acids. This chain's CDR3 is CASSLSSGANYGYTF. The CDR3, as DNA: TGTGCCAGCAGTTTATCTTCCGGGGCTAACTATGGCTACACCTTC.

CDR3 region: CASSQDLAKVATQYF. In nucleotides, the CDR3 is TGCGCCAGCAGCCAAGATCTAGCGAAAGTCGCTACCCAGTACTTC. This rearrangement joins TRBV4-3 to TRBJ2-5; D is perhaps TRBD2 (6 bases). Trimming took 0 bases from V and 8 from J, leaving 16 bases between them. Looked up from germline, CDR1 is LGHNA and CDR2 is YSLEER. CDR3 length equals 15 residues.

This chain joins TRBV6-5 and TRBJ1-2; 10 nucleotides line up with TRBD1. Germline V lookup: CDR1 MNHEY, CDR2 SVGAGI. This CDR3 has 15 amino acids. V lost 6 bases and J lost 0; bases outside the gene matches: 4. CDR3 DNA: TGTGCCAGCAGACTTGACAGGGGGCCTAACTATGGCTACACCTTC. Translation gives CASRLDRGPNYGYTF.

The chain uses TRBV4-1 and TRBJ1-4, with no clear D. The V and J ends lost 0 bases and 7 bases respectively, with 6 bases between them. Germline lookup yields CDR1 MGHRA and CDR2 YSYEKL. The CDR3 consists of 13 residues. Here the CDR3 reads CASSQDFGEKLFF. DNA of the CDR3: TGCGCCAGCAGCCAAGATTTCGGTGAAAAACTGTTTTTT.

This chain links TRBV15 with TRBJ1-4; D unresolved. CDR1 is LNHNV, CDR2 YYDKDF, per germline (reference sequence). The CDR3 runs to 14 residues. V shed 5 bases and J shed 4 bases, with 11 bases lying between them. DNA for the CDR3: TGTGCCACCAGCTTAGACACCTATAATGAAAAACTGTTTTTT. Translation gives CATSLDTYNEKLFF.

The chain has TRBV2 and TRBJ1-4; TRBD1 is a possible D gene (5 bases). The CDR3 contains 13 residues. In germline, CDR1 is SNHLY, CDR2 FYNNEI. V lost 10 bases and J 5 bases, leaving 14 bases between the germline ends. CDR3 amino acids: CATHRGKNEKLFF. In DNA form, the CDR3 reads TGTGCCACCCACCGGGGGAAGAATGAAAAACTGTTTTTT.

The gene calls are TRBV3-1 (or the pseudogene TRBV3-2) and TRBJ1-2, with 9 bases aligning to TRBD1. V gave up 6 bases and J gave up 3 bases; unmatched junction bases: 5. Germline CDR1 is LGHDT and CDR2 is YNNKEL (reference sequence). The length of the CDR3 is 14 residues. The CDR3 coding sequence is TGTGCCAGCAGACGACAGGGGGAAGACTATGGCTACACCTTC. It yields the protein CASRRQGEDYGYTF.

This clone has only a few counts. The rearrangement joins TRBV10-1 to TRBJ2-2; 7 nucleotides line up with TRBD1. Germline V lookup: CDR1 WNHNN, CDR2 SYGVQD (reference sequence). CDR3 length equals 15 residues. V lost 8 bases and J lost 0; bases outside the gene matches: 6. CDR3 in DNA: TGCGCCAGCGGATCCGGGACAGCGAACACCGGGGAGCTGTTTTTT. Translating it yields CASGSGTANTGELFF.

The J gene is TRBJ1-1, the V gene TRBV12-3 or TRBV12-4, with D hard to call. V gave up 3 bases and J gave up 5 bases, with 7 bases separating them. This CDR3 region has 12 residues. This chain's CDR3 is CASSLRSTEAFF. Here the CDR3 DNA reads TGTGCCAGCAGTTTGCGGTCGACTGAAGCTTTCTTT.

The gene calls are TRBV2 and TRBJ2-3; a possible D gene is TRBD1 (6 bases). V lost 4 bases and J 8 bases, leaving 22 bases between the germline ends. Germline V gene data show CDR1 as SNHLY and CDR2 as FYNNEI. The CDR3 runs to 16 residues. In DNA form, the CDR3 reads TGTGCCAGCAGTGGGGGGCTAGGCGGCCTCAGTCCTACGCAGTATTTT. Translated: CASSGGLGGLSPTQYF.

The chain employs TRBV4-2 and TRBJ1-2; D not certain. Germline V gives CDR1 LGHNA, CDR2 YNFKEQ. The CDR3 covers 11 residues. The V and J ends lost 0 bases and 7 bases respectively, with 3 bases between them. In DNA form, the CDR3 reads TGTGCCAGCAGCCAAGACGGTGGCTACACCTTC. It yields the protein CASSQDGGYTF.

The CDR3 region is CASSVGRGRTEAFF. CDR3 sequence (DNA): TGTGCCAGCAGCGTAGGCAGGGGAAGAACTGAAGCTTTCTTT. V and J are TRBV9 and TRBJ1-1; a weak D match, TRBD1 (6 bases). This CDR3 region has 14 residues. Germline loops: CDR1 SGDLS, CDR2 YYNGEE. The V and J ends lost 0 bases and 5 bases respectively, with 11 bases between them.

The rearrangement joins TRBV28 to TRBJ2-1; 9 bases match TRBD2. This CDR3 is 15 amino acids long. Germline CDR1 MDHEN, CDR2 SYDVKM. V lost 7 bases, J lost 2 bases, and 6 bases stayed unmatched. The CDR3 DNA follows: TGTGCCAGCATAGCGGCGGGGGGGACCTACAATGAGCAGTTCTTC. Encoded protein: CASIAAGGTYNEQFF.